This T cell receptor (beta chain) was recovered during a study of OX40 agonist ivuxolimab in advanced cancers. With respect to the entire study: The costimulatory receptor OX40 (CD134) was targeted by ivuxolimab, a fully human IgG2 agonistic monoclonal antibody. Intravenous ivuxolimab was administered to patients every 2 weeks at six dose levels: 0.01, 0.1, 0.3, 1.5, 3 and 10 mg/kg. Of the approximately 54 patients in dose escalation, about 20 had hepatocellular carcinoma, about 15 had melanoma, 9 had renal cell carcinoma and 9 had head and neck cancer. In the dose-escalation cohort, about four fifths of patients were male, and the mean age was around 60 years with a range of roughly 23 to 79. Prior anti-PD-1, anti-PD-L1 or anti-CTLA-4 therapy was permitted, and approximately 40% of dose-escalation patients had received checkpoint inhibitors. Partial responses were achieved by three dose-escalation patients, of whom one had hepatocellular carcinoma and two had cutaneous melanoma. Peripheral TCRbeta sequencing was intended to test whether TCR sequence diversity was altered and clonal T-cell expansion was caused by ivuxolimab. The monotherapy dose-escalation portion (N = 52 patients) of the phase I ivuxolimab trial is reported in the paper. Overall results and qualifications from the work: Clonal expansion of both CD4+ and CD8+ blood T cells was observed from baseline to week 6 at doses 0.1 to 3.0 mg/kg. In partial responders in the 0.1-3.0 mg/kg groups, normalized peripheral clonal expansion was found to be among the lowest, especially among CD8+ T cells. Which antigens the clonally expanded peripheral T cells were specific for was not determined. After ivuxolimab, expanded clones were on average more numerous among CD8+ T cells than among CD4+ T cells. Low levels of normalized T-cell clonal expansion were also shown by some nonresponding patients.

Sequences MNHEY (CDR1) and SVGAGI (CDR2) are obtained from the germline V gene. The CDR3 runs 13 amino acids, cysteine and phenylalanine included. Only the CDR3 region is kept as DNA, spanning 39 bases read in frame from base 1. V and J are truncated by 0 bases and 3 bases respectively, leaving an intervening sequence of 6 bases. To sequence the TCRbeta CDR3 region, genomic DNA was isolated from the sorted cells. The immunoSEQ Assay was used to sequence the TCRbeta CDR3 regions. TCRdb holds this immuneACCESS table with in-frame rearrangements only. Some clones are missing; in checked studies, unresolved V genes explain under half, and the rest has no known cause. This sample holds roughly 23,000 clones; 88% were observed only once. The biggest ten clones account for roughly a third of the sample. Points on this clone: What this receptor recognizes is not known. No much larger clone is present one base from it, and per-base qualities are unavailable.

The trial excluded patients who had a history of autoimmune disease or were on systemic immunosuppression. Peripheral blood for TCR sequencing was drawn from every dose cohort at baseline, at cycle 4 day 1 and at cycle 7 day 1. Samples came from an open-label, multicenter, first-in-human phase I dose-escalation trial of ivuxolimab. Adults with locally advanced or metastatic melanoma, renal cell carcinoma, hepatocellular carcinoma or head and neck squamous cell carcinoma were enrolled in the trial. Before TCR sequencing, CD4+ T cells and CD8+ T cells were sorted from peripheral blood as separate populations.

The sequenced sample was CD4+ or CD8+ T cells sorted from blood, obtained in a trial of the OX40 agonist ivuxolimab. The sequence is built from TRBV6-5 and TRBJ2-7, with a weak D call of TRBD2 (6 bases match). This TCR came from an adult with an advanced solid tumor such as melanoma, head and neck, liver or kidney cancer. The nucleotide sequence reads TGTGCCAGCAGTTACTCGGAGGGCTACGAGCAGTACTTC. This codes for CASSYSEGYEQYF.